The rows below give T cell receptor beta chains drawn from one sample of a study of blood T cells in healthy people across ages. TCRdb passed the 5' RACE reads through MiXCR, listing each CDR3 protein once. The sample contains 1.5 million or so distinct CDR3 sequences, around two fifths of which appear only once. The sequenced material came from blood. The receptors originated from a woman aged 18 to 35 in good health. Both conserved end residues are part of each CDR3. Each record gives: clone size, J gene, D gene, V gene, CDR3 protein, CDR3 DNA. D genes are given only for firm matches. Not all rows give a size; the values are once, few, many and, for expanded clones, a class.

>.|TRBJ2-1|.|TRBV6-1
CASSIRSGDEQFF
TGTGCCAGCTCGATACGCTCGGGGGATGAGCAGTTCTTC
>few|TRBJ2-5|TRBD2|TRBV20-1
CSAGGELTNEQYF
TGCAGTGCGGGAGGGGAACTAACGAATGAGCAGTACTTC
>.|TRBJ2-3|.|TRBV6-6
CASRLGGVDTQYF
TGTGCCAGCAGACTTGGGGGAGTAGATACGCAGTATTTT
>.|TRBJ2-7|.|TRBV4-1
CASSQDVAVLYEQYF
TGCGCCAGCAGCCAAGATGTAGCGGTCCTCTACGAGCAGTACTTC
>.|TRBJ1-5|.|TRBV20-1
CSAERRYSNQPQHF
TGCAGTGCTGAAAGGAGGTATAGCAATCAGCCCCAGCATTTT
>few|TRBJ1-2|.|TRBV18
CASSRRGYGYTF
TGTGCCAGCTCCCGACGCGGATATGGCTACACCTTC
>.|TRBJ1-4|.|TRBV7-9
CASSLPRETSEKLFF
TGTGCCAGCAGCTTACCCAGGGAAACTAGTGAAAAACTGTTTTTT
>.|TRBJ2-3|.|TRBV7-6
CASSSLGDPHRYAYF
TGTGCCAGCAGCTCCCTAGGGGACCCGCACAGATACGCGTATTTT
>few|TRBJ2-3|.|TRBV27
CASSLSRGQGTDTQYF
TGTGCCAGCAGTTTATCGAGAGGGCAGGGAACAGATACGCAGTATTTT
>.|TRBJ2-7|.|TRBV6-1
CASSSHREGLREQYF
TGTGCCAGCAGCAGCCACAGGGAGGGTCTTCGCGAGCAGTACTTC
>few|TRBJ2-1|.|TRBV7-2
CASSPQASQYNEQFF
TGTGCCAGCAGCCCCCAAGCCTCTCAGTACAATGAGCAGTTCTTC
>.|TRBJ1-2|TRBD1|TRBV7-8
CASSNHRGQVGGYTF
TGTGCCAGCAGCAACCACCGGGGACAGGTCGGGGGCTACACCTTC
>many|TRBJ1-1|.|TRBV3-1
CASSQEASWNTEAFF
TGTGCCAGCAGCCAAGAGGCCTCCTGGAACACTGAAGCTTTCTTT
>few|TRBJ2-7|.|TRBV4-2
CASSQDQMDYEQYF
TGTGCCAGCAGCCAAGATCAAATGGACTACGAGCAGTACTTC
>.|TRBJ2-3|.|TRBV7-8
CASSLQITDTQYF
TGTGCCAGCAGCTTACAAATCACAGATACGCAGTATTTT
>.|TRBJ1-3|.|TRBV20-1
CSASAGGSPGNTIYF
TGCAGTGCTAGTGCGGGGGGGTCCCCTGGAAACACCATATATTTT
>.|TRBJ2-3|.|TRBV4-1
CASSQDSTRDTQYF
TGCGCCAGCAGCCAAGACTCGACCAGGGATACGCAGTATTTT
>few|TRBJ1-1|.|TRBV27
CASSRGETEAFF
TGTGCCAGCTCCCGAGGGGAGACTGAAGCTTTCTTT
>once|TRBJ2-3|TRBD2|TRBV11-2
CASNPIAPAGVTDTQYF
TGTGCCAGCAACCCTATCGCCCCCGCGGGGGTCACAGATACGCAGTATTTT
>.|TRBJ1-5|.|TRBV9
CASSPGAQGFQPQHF
TGTGCCAGCAGCCCCGGGGCCCAAGGCTTCCAGCCCCAGCATTTT
>once|TRBJ2-3|TRBD2|TRBV5-1
CASRLTSGSFTQYF
TGCGCCAGCAGATTAACTAGCGGGAGTTTTACGCAGTATTTT
>few|TRBJ2-7|.|TRBV4-1
CASSQLRTDRYEQYF
TGCGCCAGCAGCCAATTGAGAACGGATCGCTACGAGCAGTACTTC
>.|TRBJ2-5|.|TRBV12-3/TRBV12-4
CASSPPLVREQYF
TGTGCCAGCAGTCCGCCCCTAGTGAGGGAGCAGTACTTC
>few|TRBJ1-1|.|TRBV3-1
CASSQALLTEAFF
TGTGCCAGCAGCCAAGCCCTGTTGACTGAAGCTTTCTTT
>.|TRBJ1-5|.|TRBV10-3
CAISESNYSPNQPQHF
TGTGCCATCAGTGAGTCGAACTATAGCCCCAATCAGCCCCAGCATTTT
>.|TRBJ2-7|.|TRBV30
CAWDAGYEQYF
TGTGCCTGGGATGCGGGGTACGAGCAGTACTTC
>.|TRBJ2-3|.|TRBV6-6
CASSYCKDHLTDTQYF
TGTGCCAGCAGTTACTGTAAGGACCATCTGACAGATACGCAGTATTTT
>.|TRBJ2-7|TRBD1|TRBV20-1
CSAEGTGRYF
TGCAGTGCTGAAGGGACAGGGCGGTACTTC